Following are 32 T cell receptor beta chains from one sample sequenced in a study of blood T cell repertoires in COVID-19. Assay used: immunoSEQ multiplex PCR; TCRdb lists only in-frame clones, some missing. The top ten hold 4.9% of the sample, which has 100,000 to 140,000 clones, about 90% seen once. Sequencing was performed on peripheral blood. The receptor source for this set is a man aged 40-55 years with active or convalescent COVID-19.

V gene TRBV4-3 combines with J gene TRBJ2-5, with 13 bases fitting TRBD2. Trimming at V came to 1 base and at J to 3 bases, leaving 5 bases not matched to a gene. The CDR3 runs 17 residues. Germline loops: CDR1 LGHNA, CDR2 YSLEER. In DNA, the CDR3 is TGCGCCAGCAGCCAAGGGACGGGACTAGCGGGGAAAGAGACCCAGTACTTC. Amino acids: CASSQGTGLAGKETQYF.

V and J are TRBV4-1 and TRBJ1-2; D call uncertain. The germline CDR1 and CDR2 sequences are MGHRA and YSYEKL. V lost 0 bases and J 4 bases, leaving 12 bases between the germline ends. The CDR3 runs 15 residues. The CDR3 DNA is TGCGCCAGCAGCCAAGATTCGGGGAAGCTCTATGGCTACACCTTC. Protein: CASSQDSGKLYGYTF.

This clone was observed a few times. The chain recombines TRBV5-6 with TRBJ1-2; D is unclear. In germline, CDR1 is SGHDT, CDR2 YYEEEE. V was clipped by 4 bases and J by 4 bases, with 17 bases between them. The CDR3 consists of 15 residues. CDR3 loop: CASSERYRFIYGYTF. CDR3 sequence (DNA): TGTGCCAGCAGCGAAAGATACAGATTTATCTATGGCTACACCTTC. Using reference TRBV5-6 and TRBJ1-2 for the parts outside the CDR3, the full variable domain is DAGVTQSPTHLIKTRGQQVTLRCSPKSGHDTVSWYQQALGQGPQFIFQYYEEEERQRGNFPDRFSGHQFPNYSSELNVNALLLGDSALYLCASSERYRFIYGYTFGSGTRLTVV.

This clone counts as medium-sized. V usage is TRBV5-6 and J usage is TRBJ2-7; 7 bases map to TRBD1. The J segment lost 3 bases and the V segment lost 2 bases, leaving 5 bases of the junction unmatched. Germline CDR1 and CDR2: SGHDT and YYEEEE. This CDR3 region has 14 residues. The CDR3 nucleotides read TGTGCCAGCAGCTTCGGGACAGCAATCTACGAGCAGTACTTC. Protein product: CASSFGTAIYEQYF.

This chain uses TRBV11-3 with TRBJ1-5; D uncertain. Trimming took 1 base from V and 2 from J, leaving 18 bases between them. CDR1 and CDR2 from the germline V gene are SGHNT and YENEEA. The CDR3 covers 18 residues. The CDR3: CASSLGGSGHSGNQPQHF. The CDR3 bases are TGTGCCAGCAGCTTAGGAGGGTCAGGTCATTCAGGCAATCAGCCCCAGCATTTT.

Only one count was recorded for this clone. The chain links TRBV15 to TRBJ1-4; 8 positions agree with TRBD1. The CDR3 has 17 residues. Germline lookup yields CDR1 LNHNV and CDR2 YYDKDF (reference sequence). The V segment lost 6 bases and the J segment 10 bases; nucleotides outside the gene matches: 19. The CDR3 sequence is CATSRTPQGADSVKLFF. DNA for the CDR3: TGTGCCACCAGTAGGACCCCTCAGGGGGCTGACTCAGTAAAACTGTTTTTT.

This chain joins TRBV21-1 and TRBJ1-4; TRBD1, the table's D call, was not compared with the DNA. TRBV21-1 is a known pseudogene. The CDR3 totals 18 residues. The CDR3 is CASSKALTRISTNEKLFF. CDR3 coding DNA: TGTGCCAGCAGCAAAGCGTTGACCAGGATCTCAACTAATGAAAAACTGTTTTTT.

The chain carries TRBV29-1 and TRBJ2-7; 8 bases agree with TRBD2. Looked up from germline, CDR1 is SQVTM and CDR2 is ANQGSEA. The V and J ends lost 2 bases and 5 bases, in that order; junction bases with no gene match: 2. CDR3 length equals 12 residues. CDR3 sequence: CSVEIGGDEQYF. CDR3 nucleotide sequence: TGCAGCGTTGAAATCGGGGGGGACGAGCAGTACTTC.

A single count supports this clone. This chain links TRBV18 with TRBJ1-1; D not resolved. The V gene lost 0 bases and the J gene lost 5 bases, with 7 bases spanning the gap. The germline V gene has CDR1 KGHSH and CDR2 LQKENI. The CDR3 runs to 13 residues. The CDR3 region is CASSPPWLTEAFF. In nucleotides, the CDR3 is TGTGCCAGCTCACCACCATGGCTGACTGAAGCTTTCTTT.

This chain connects TRBV7-6 to TRBJ2-5; possibly TRBD2 for D (5 bases). The V and J ends lost 4 bases and 2 bases respectively, with 11 bases between them. The CDR3 contains 14 residues. Per the germline V gene, CDR1 is SGHVS and CDR2 is FNYEAQ. The CDR3, as DNA: TGTGCCAGCAGCTCGAGGGCTATTCAAGAGACCCAGTACTTC. Its protein is CASSSRAIQETQYF.

The chain uses TRBV20-1 and TRBJ2-1; no definite D call. The length of the CDR3 is 11 residues. Trimming removed 1 base at V and 10 bases at J, with 8 bases between. Germline-derived CDR1 and CDR2 are DFQATT and SNEGSKA (reference sequence). CDR3 nucleotide sequence: TGCAGTGCTAGAGCTGGCTGGGAGCAGTTCTTC. Translating it yields CSARAGWEQFF.

V gene TRBV7-9 combines with J gene TRBJ1-5; possibly TRBD1 for D (6 bases). This CDR3 has 16 residues. Germline loops: CDR1 SEHNR, CDR2 FQNEAQ (reference sequence). Trimming pared 5 bases from V and 3 bases from J, leaving 17 bases between. The CDR3 DNA reads as TGTGCCAGCAGCGCAGGCTCGGGACACCCCAATCAGCCCCAGCATTTT. Its translation: CASSAGSGHPNQPQHF.

The chain couples TRBV29-1 to TRBJ2-7; 9 bases are a match to TRBD2. The V gene end was trimmed by 5 bases and the J gene end by 0 bases; junction bases not matched to a gene: 5. Germline V gene sequence: CDR1 SQVTM, CDR2 ANQGSEA. The CDR3 runs to 14 residues. The DNA for the CDR3 is TGCAGCGTTAGGTTAGCGGGAGTCTCCTACGAGCAGTACTTC. It codes for CSVRLAGVSYEQYF.

V usage is TRBV27 and J usage is TRBJ1-2, with TRBD1 matching over 8 bases. After removal of 6 bases from V and 4 bases from J, the junction contained 10 bases not matched to a gene. The germline V gene encodes CDR1 MNHEY and CDR2 SMNVEV (reference sequence). CDR3 length equals 15 residues. The CDR3 DNA reads TGTGCCAGCAGCCCCCAGGGGGCATTCGGCTATGGCTACACCTTC. Protein sequence: CASSPQGAFGYGYTF.

The rearrangement uses TRBV18 and TRBJ2-1, with 9 bases that match TRBD1. The CDR3 is 13 residues long. Germline trimming cut 6 bases from V and 9 bases from J; bases unmatched to any gene: 6. CDR1 is KGHSH and CDR2 is LQKENI in the germline V gene. CDR3 in amino acids: CASSLQTGGEQFF. The CDR3 nucleotides read TGTGCCAGCTCGCTCCAGACAGGGGGTGAGCAGTTCTTC.

The V and J genes are TRBV28 and TRBJ1-1, with no clear D. The CDR3 is made up of 11 amino acids. Germline CDR1 is MDHEN and CDR2 is SYDVKM. V was cut by 4 bases and J by 10 bases, with 10 bases left in between. The chain's CDR3 is CASSSYGRAFF. DNA for the CDR3: TGTGCCAGCAGTTCTTATGGGAGAGCTTTCTTT.

CDR3 sequence reads: CASSLTGGQNTEAFF. For the CDR3, the DNA is TGTGCCAGCAGCTTGACAGGGGGACAGAACACTGAAGCTTTCTTT. The chain carries TRBV5-6 and TRBJ1-1; 8 nucleotides align to TRBD1. CDR3 length: 15 amino acids. Germline CDR1 reads SGHDT; CDR2 reads YYEEEE. With V trimmed by 1 base and J by 1 base, 3 bases remained unmatched.

The chain has TRBV19 and TRBJ1-4; D is unclear. Germline CDR1 and CDR2: LNHDA and SQIVND (reference sequence). Between the trimmed V and J ends, which lost 5 bases and 3 bases, there was a span of 4 bases. The CDR3 covers 12 residues. In nucleotides, the CDR3 is TGTGCCAGTAGTGAGGCTAATGAAAAACTGTTTTTT. Translation: CASSEANEKLFF.

The chain has TRBV2 and TRBJ1-5; D may be TRBD1 (5 bases). V lost 1 base to trimming and J lost 6 bases, with 10 bases between them. The CDR3 has 14 amino acids. Germline loops: CDR1 SNHLY, CDR2 FYNNEI. The DNA for the CDR3 is TGTGCCAGCAGTGAAGGGTCAGGGATTCAGCCCCAGCATTTT. Translating it yields CASSEGSGIQPQHF. The full variable domain, with the rest looked up from reference TRBV2 and TRBJ1-5, is EPEVTQTPSHQVTQMGQEVILRCVPISNHLYFYWYRQILGQKVEFLVSFYNNEISEKSEIFDDQFSVERPDGSNFTLKIRSTKLEDSAMYFCASSEGSGIQPQHFGDGTRLSIL.

The gene calls are TRBV27 and TRBJ1-1; D ambiguous. Germline-derived CDR1 and CDR2 are MNHEY and SMNVEV (reference sequence). The CDR3 contains 11 residues. V lost 7 bases, J lost 5 bases, and 8 bases lay in between. CDR3 bases: TGTGCCAGCACCGCGCCGACTGAAGCTTTCTTT. Protein product: CASTAPTEAFF.

This clone was seen more than once but under ten times. The chain's CDR3 is CASRRDTYEQYF. The CDR3 DNA follows: TGTGCCAGCAGACGGGACACCTACGAGCAGTACTTC. The chain combines TRBV7-9 with TRBJ2-7; TRBD1 is a possible D gene (6 bases). Germline CDR1 reads SEHNR; CDR2 reads FQNEAQ (reference sequence). The ends were cut back, 6 bases at V and 2 bases at J, with 8 bases in the middle. The CDR3 covers 12 residues.

The chain couples TRBV12-5 to TRBJ1-2; TRBD1 is a possible D gene (6 bases). This CDR3 region has 13 residues. Germline CDR1 LGHNT, CDR2 FRNRAP. V dropped 3 bases and J dropped 8 bases, with 13 bases sitting between them. Written as DNA, the CDR3 is TGTGCTAGTGGTTTTGGGGGCGGGGGAGGCTACACCTTC. It is translated as CASGFGGGGGYTF.

This chain links TRBV11-2 with TRBJ2-1, with D uncertain. Germline CDR1 SGHAT, CDR2 FQNNGV. The CDR3 contains 13 residues. Trimming took 4 bases from V and 7 from J, leaving 11 bases between them. The CDR3 is CASSYENSNEQFF. CDR3 nucleotides: TGTGCCAGCAGCTACGAGAATTCAAATGAGCAGTTCTTC.

The V gene is TRBV11-2, the J gene TRBJ1-1; no firm D call. Germline CDR1 SGHAT, CDR2 FQNNGV. V was shortened by 0 bases and J by 9 bases, with 8 bases between the two germline ends. This CDR3 region has 12 residues. The CDR3 region has the DNA TGTGCCAGCAGCTTAGAAAGCAGGCAAGCTTTCTTT. The encoded protein is CASSLESRQAFF.

This clone has a single count. The CDR3 region has the DNA TGTGCCAGCAGTTTGGGGCAGGGGACTCAGCCCCAGCATTTT. Protein: CASSLGQGTQPQHF. The chain recombines TRBV28 with TRBJ1-5, with a possible D match to TRBD1 (6 bases). The CDR3 is 14 amino acids. Trimming took 3 bases from V and 6 from J, leaving 12 bases between them. Germline CDR1 MDHEN, CDR2 SYDVKM.

Of note for this clone: This same CDR3 is encoded by further DNA sequences in the sample. The chain joins TRBV4-3 to TRBJ1-5; D call uncertain. Germline-derived CDR1 and CDR2 are LGHNA and YSLEER. V lost 0 bases, J lost 6 bases, and 6 bases lay in between. The CDR3 spans 13 residues. CDR3 nucleotide sequence: TGCGCCAGCAGCCAAGACAGTACTCAGCCCCAGCATTTT. As protein: CASSQDSTQPQHF.

J is TRBJ2-7 and V is TRBV7-2, with 7 bases identical to TRBD2. V lost 1 base and J lost 5; bases outside the gene matches: 5. The CDR3 totals 14 residues. Germline V gene data show CDR1 as SGHTA and CDR2 as FQGNSA. CDR3: CASSLVGTTNEQYF. CDR3 sequence (DNA): TGTGCCAGCAGCTTAGTGGGGACTACCAACGAGCAGTACTTC. Using reference TRBV7-2 and TRBJ2-7 for the parts outside the CDR3, the full variable domain is GAGVSQSPSNKVTEKGKDVELRCDPISGHTALYWYRQSLGQGLEFLIYFQGNSAPDKSGLPSDRFSAERTGGSVSTLTIQRTQQEDSAVYLCASSLVGTTNEQYFGPGTRLTVT.

V usage is TRBV5-1 and J usage is TRBJ1-2, with TRBD1 as a possible D gene (5 bases). Germline lookup yields CDR1 SGHRS and CDR2 YFSETQ. The V end lost 1 base, the J end lost 7 bases, and 11 bases lay between the germline ends. The CDR3 contains 13 residues. The DNA for the CDR3 is TGCGCCAGCAGCTTGATGTCAGGGTCTGGCTACACCTTC. This gives the protein CASSLMSGSGYTF.

The CDR3 sequence: CASSTAGVYGYTF. The CDR3 DNA reads TGTGCCAGCAGCACCGCAGGGGTCTATGGCTACACCTTC. The chain uses TRBV11-2 and TRBJ1-2; TRBD1 is a possible D gene (6 bases). Trimming stripped 5 bases from V and 4 bases from J, with 11 bases between. The CDR3 runs 13 residues. CDR1 SGHAT and CDR2 FQNNGV come from the germline V gene.

The chain carries TRBV5-4 and TRBJ2-5; D perhaps matches TRBD1 (5 bases). CDR3 length equals 12 residues. Germline CDR1 and CDR2: SGHNT and YYREEE (reference sequence). The ends were cut back, 9 bases at V and 4 bases at J, with 13 bases in the middle. The DNA for the CDR3 is TGTGCCACTACAGGAGTTGCAGAGACCCAGTACTTC. It yields the protein CATTGVAETQYF.

The chain joins TRBV11-2 to TRBJ2-1, with 9 positions matching TRBD2. Losses at the gene ends were 1 base for V and 10 bases for J; bases not matched to a gene: 8. The CDR3 is 15 amino acids. Germline V gives CDR1 SGHAT, CDR2 FQNNGV. CDR3 residues: CASSLGLAGNLEQFF. The CDR3 bases are TGTGCCAGCAGCTTAGGGCTAGCGGGGAATTTAGAGCAGTTCTTC.

The J gene is TRBJ2-5, the V gene TRBV7-3; D may be TRBD1 (6 bases). Germline assignment: CDR1 SGHTA and CDR2 FQGTGA. This CDR3 spans 15 amino acids. The V end lost 3 bases, the J end lost 5 bases, and 16 bases lay between the germline ends. CDR3 loop: CASSFGGTGYETQYF. The CDR3 nucleotides read TGTGCCAGCAGCTTTGGCGGAACAGGGTACGAGACCCAGTACTTC.